This T cell receptor (beta chain) comes out of a study of blood T cell repertoires in COVID-19. Produced via immunoSEQ multiplex PCR; TCRdb's table is partial and in-frame only. Among under 250,000 clones listed, 70% to 85% were seen once. Germline V lookup: CDR1 MNHEY, CDR2 SVGAGI. This CDR3 is 12 amino acids long. V lost 7 bases and J 5 bases, leaving 11 bases between the germline ends. Sequencing was done on a sample of PBMCs or T cells enriched from blood (not recorded which). The TCR originated in a man aged 55 to 70 who had recovered from COVID-19. The J gene is TRBJ1-2, the V gene TRBV6-5, with D tentatively TRBD1 (6 bases). The CDR3 is CASTGQPYGYTF. CDR3 in DNA: TGTGCCAGCACCGGACAGCCTTATGGCTACACCTTC.